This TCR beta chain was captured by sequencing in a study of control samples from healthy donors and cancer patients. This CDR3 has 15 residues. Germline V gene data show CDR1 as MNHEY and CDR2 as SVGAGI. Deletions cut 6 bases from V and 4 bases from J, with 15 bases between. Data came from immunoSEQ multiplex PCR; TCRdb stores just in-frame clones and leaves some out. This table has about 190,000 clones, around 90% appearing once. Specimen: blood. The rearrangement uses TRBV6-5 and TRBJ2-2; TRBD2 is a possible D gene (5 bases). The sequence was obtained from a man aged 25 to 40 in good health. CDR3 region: CASSRDGLFTGELFF. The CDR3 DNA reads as TGTGCCAGCAGCCGTGATGGACTGTTCACCGGGGAGCTGTTTTTT.